The 22 T cell receptor beta chains below all came from one sample that was sequenced in a study of molecular identifiers for immune sequencing clone quantification. TCRdb re-analysed the PCR reads in MiXCR, keeping a single row per CDR3 protein. The data contain around 100,000 distinct CDR3 sequences, 35% of them singletons. Sequencing used naive CD8+ T cells from blood, with Jurkat cell RNA spiked in. Subset specified: FACS-sorted CD8+CD4-CCR7+CD45RA+ naive T cells. These receptors all come from a human donor in good health. Some libraries in this study had Jurkat cell RNA spiked in.

The sample holds many counts of this clonotype. V gene TRBV5-1 combines with J gene TRBJ2-2; D unresolved. The CDR3 runs 14 residues. Germline V lookup: CDR1 SGHRS, CDR2 YFSETQ. V was trimmed by 0 bases and J by 7 bases, leaving 10 bases between them. The CDR3 DNA reads as TGCGCCAGCAGCTTGGCCCCTATAGTCGGGGAGCTGTTTTTT. Protein sequence: CASSLAPIVGELFF.

This clonotype has just a few counts. The chain recombines TRBV5-1 with TRBJ2-7, with a weak D call TRBD2 (6 bases). Germline CDR1 is SGHRS and CDR2 is YFSETQ. V lost 6 bases and J 7 bases, leaving 11 bases between the germline ends. The CDR3 contains 11 residues. The CDR3 DNA reads TGCGCCAGCAATACGGGAGAGGAGCAGTACTTC. It yields the protein CASNTGEEQYF. Complete variable domain (other parts from reference TRBV5-1 and TRBJ2-7): KAGVTQTPRYLIKTRGQQVTLSCSPISGHRSVSWYQQTPGQGLQFLFEYFSETQRNKGNFPGRFSGRQFSNSRSEMNVSTLELGDSALYLCASNTGEEQYFGPGTRLTVT.

This clonotype was observed a few times. The J gene is TRBJ2-1, the V gene TRBV6-5; D is ambiguous. The CDR3 contains 15 residues. The germline gives CDR1 MNHEY, CDR2 SVGAGI. The V end lost 2 bases, the J end lost 5 bases, and 13 bases lay between the germline ends. Here the CDR3 DNA reads TGTGCCAGCAGTTACAGGGCGGCGAGAAACAATGAGCAGTTCTTC. Amino acids: CASSYRAARNNEQFF.

This clonotype was picked up a small number of times. The chain combines TRBV4-1 with TRBJ1-2; no reliable D call. CDR3 size: 13 residues. The germline V gene has CDR1 MGHRA and CDR2 YSYEKL. The germline V and J ends were trimmed by 1 base and 6 bases, with 9 bases remaining between them. In nucleotides, the CDR3 is TGCGCCAGCAGCCAAGGGCAGAACCATGGCTACACCTTC. Its protein is CASSQGQNHGYTF.

In the case of this clonotype: It may be a read error: a sequence one base away is much more abundant. CDR3 sequence: CASSLGQGPSRF. The CDR3, as DNA: TGTGCCAGCAGCTTGGGACAGGGCCCCTCGCGTTTT. The chain recombines TRBV5-6 with TRBJ1-5; the match to TRBD1 covers 7 bases. CDR1 SGHDT and CDR2 YYEEEE come from the germline V gene. The CDR3 has 12 residues.

A word on this clonotype: The junction differs from germline at one of its ends, possibly a read error. The chain recombines TRBV5-4 with TRBJ2-2; 14 positions agree with TRBD2. CDR1 SGHNT and CDR2 YYREEE come from the germline V gene (reference sequence). The CDR3 loop spans 17 amino acids. The CDR3 here is CASSKGLAGVGNGELYF. The CDR3 DNA reads as TGTGCCAGCAGCAAGGGACTAGCGGGAGTGGGGAACGGGGAGCTGTATTTT.

The rearrangement links TRBV13 to TRBJ2-7; TRBD2 agrees at 10 bases. Germline V CDR1 and CDR2: PRHDT, FYEKMQ (reference sequence). Trimming at V came to 5 bases and at J to 7 bases, leaving 2 bases not matched to a gene. The CDR3 contains 12 residues. For the CDR3, the DNA is TGTGCCAGCAGCAGCGGGAGGGGGGAGCAGTACTTC. Its translation is CASSSGRGEQYF. Complete variable domain (other parts from reference TRBV13 and TRBJ2-7): AAGVIQSPRHLIKEKRETATLKCYPIPRHDTVYWYQQGPGQDPQFLISFYEKMQSDKGSIPDRFSAQQFSDYHSELNMSSLELGDSALYFCASSSGRGEQYFGPGTRLTVT.

On this clonotype itself: A much larger clonotype is one base distant, so this may be a read error. The chain uses TRBV28 and TRBJ2-3; TRBD2 is a possible D gene (6 bases). This CDR3 has 14 amino acids. Germline V gene sequence: CDR1 MDHEN, CDR2 SYDVKM. Trimming took 8 bases from V and 3 from J, leaving 15 bases between them. CDR3: CASGGPGVTDTQYF. CDR3 DNA: TGTGCCAGCGGGGGACCGGGAGTTACAGATACGCAGTATTTT.

This clonotype came up a few times. The J gene is TRBJ1-4, the V gene TRBV19; possibly TRBD1 for D (6 bases). Germline-derived CDR1 and CDR2 are LNHDA and SQIVND (reference sequence). This CDR3 is 15 amino acids long. V gave up 4 bases and J gave up 8 bases, with 17 bases separating them. This CDR3 is CASSRFQGKAEKLFF. For the CDR3, the DNA is TGTGCCAGTAGTAGGTTCCAGGGGAAGGCGGAAAAACTGTTTTTT. Full variable domain (rest looked up from reference TRBV19 and TRBJ1-4): DGGITQSPKYLFRKEGQNVTLSCEQNLNHDAMYWYRQDPGQGLRLIYYSQIVNDFQKGDIAEGYSVSREKKESFPLTVTSAQKNPTAFYLCASSRFQGKAEKLFFGSGTQLSVL.

This clonotype was observed a few times. The rearrangement links TRBV19 to TRBJ1-1; unclear D gene. This CDR3 region has 13 residues. CDR1 LNHDA and CDR2 SQIVND come from the germline V gene (reference sequence). Trimming took 2 bases from V and 0 from J, leaving 4 bases between them. The CDR3 is CASSIWMNTEAFF. The CDR3 DNA reads TGTGCCAGTAGTATATGGATGAACACTGAAGCTTTCTTT.

This clonotype showed up just a few times. The chain uses TRBV7-9 and TRBJ2-2; D possibly corresponds to TRBD2 (5 bases). V lost 3 bases and J lost 2, with 7 bases in between. Germline CDR1 is SEHNR and CDR2 is FQNEAQ (reference sequence). This CDR3 comprises 14 residues. CDR3 region: CASSFEGNTGELFF. In DNA form, the CDR3 reads TGTGCCAGCAGCTTCGAGGGAAACACCGGGGAGCTGTTTTTT.

This clonotype was counted many times. The chain links TRBV4-2 to TRBJ2-6; unclear D gene. The V end lost 8 bases, the J end lost 4 bases, and 9 bases lay between the germline ends. Germline V CDR1 and CDR2: LGHNA, YNFKEQ. The CDR3 is 13 residues long. CDR3 amino acids: CASALAGANVLTF. The CDR3, as DNA: TGTGCCAGCGCCCTGGCCGGGGCCAACGTCCTGACTTTC.

Comment on this clonotype: A much larger clone differs by one base, so this may be a read error. The genes are TRBV28 and TRBJ1-1; D is uncertain. Trimming removed 5 bases at V and 3 bases at J, with 13 bases between. CDR1 is MDHEN and CDR2 is SYDVKM in the germline V gene. The CDR3 sequence is 14 residues long. CDR3 amino acids: CASSVEGGYTEAFF. As DNA, the CDR3 is TGTGCCAGCAGTGTTGAGGGTGGATACACTGAAGCTTTCTTT. The whole variable domain, remainder taken from reference TRBV28 and TRBJ1-1, is DVKVTQSSRYLVKRTGEKVFLECVQDMDHENMFWYRQDPGLGLRLIYFSYDVKMKEKGDIPEGYSVSREKKERFSLILESASTNQTSMYLCASSVEGGYTEAFFGQGTRLTVV.

As to this clonotype: The junction shows a germline mismatch at one end, possibly a read error. This chain uses TRBV3-1 with TRBJ2-1; maybe TRBD2 (6 bases). Germline assignment: CDR1 LGHDT and CDR2 YNNKEL (reference sequence). The CDR3 contains 16 residues. This CDR3 is CAGSQDGVAAYNEQFF. The CDR3 DNA sequence: TGTGCCGGCAGCCAAGATGGAGTAGCGGCCTACAATGAGCAGTTCTTC.

The chain links TRBV5-4 to TRBJ2-7; the D gene is possibly TRBD2 (5 bases). V was shortened by 10 bases and J by 3 bases, with 26 bases between the two germline ends. CDR3 length equals 16 residues. In germline, CDR1 is SGHNT, CDR2 YYREEE (reference sequence). The CDR3 region has the DNA TGTGCCCTAGCAGCCCCGGCCATTATCCCTGGCTACGAGCAGTACTTC. Translating it yields CALAAPAIIPGYEQYF. Full variable domain (missing parts from reference TRBV5-4 and TRBJ2-7): ETGVTQSPTHLIKTRGQQVTLRCSSQSGHNTVSWYQQALGQGPQFIFQYYREEENGRGNFPPRFSGLQFPNYSSELNVNALELDDSALYLCALAAPAIIPGYEQYFGPGTRLTVT.

This clonotype appeared many times. The V and J genes are TRBV28 and TRBJ2-6; unclear D gene. The V end lost 3 bases, the J end lost 0 bases, and 12 bases lay between the germline ends. From germline, CDR1 is MDHEN and CDR2 SYDVKM. The CDR3 contains 17 residues. The CDR3 nucleotides read TGTGCCAGCAGTTTCTTACTGCCAAGCTCTGGGGCCAACGTCCTGACTTTC. Its translation is CASSFLLPSSGANVLTF.

To note about this clonotype: A read error is possible here, since a much larger clone lies one base away. CDR3 nucleotide sequence: TGTGCCAGCAACATCAAGGGGTTATCTGAAGCTTTCTTT. It codes for CASNIKGLSEAFF. The rearrangement joins TRBV28 to TRBJ1-1; D may be TRBD1 (5 bases). Germline values: CDR1 MDHEN, CDR2 SYDVKM. The CDR3 has 13 amino acids. V was cut by 7 bases and J by 6 bases, with 15 bases left in between.

The rearrangement uses TRBV11-1 and TRBJ2-7; D possibly corresponds to TRBD1 (6 bases). CDR3 length: 16 residues. V lost 4 bases, J lost 5 bases, and 21 bases lay in between. Germline CDR1 and CDR2: SGHAT and FQDESV (reference sequence). The DNA of the CDR3 is TGTGCCAGCAGCTCCGACCAGGGGAATTCTCGGGACGAGCAGTACTTC. It encodes CASSSDQGNSRDEQYF.

This clonotype was seen once. A read error may explain this, as a much larger clone is one base away. The chain recombines TRBV14 with TRBJ2-7; tentatively, D is TRBD1 or TRBD2 (5 bases each). The germline V and J ends were trimmed by 8 bases and 0 bases, with 8 bases remaining between them. Germline lookup yields CDR1 SGHDN and CDR2 FVKESK. This CDR3 has 12 residues. The CDR3 loop is CASGGTSYEQYF. As DNA, the CDR3 is TGTGCCAGCGGGGGAACCTCCTACGAGCAGTACTTC.

Comment on this clonotype: The conserved closing phenylalanine or tryptophan is absent in this CDR3, likely reflecting a read error. The chain is built from TRBV28 and TRBJ2-3; TRBD2 is a possible D gene (5 bases). Germline V CDR1 and CDR2: MDHEN, SYDVKM. Trimming shortened V by 8 bases and J by 0 bases, and 21 bases separated the two germline ends. The CDR3 is 17 residues long. The CDR3 loop reads CASYSAAGPPSTDTQYI. In nucleotides, the CDR3 is TGTGCCAGCTACTCGGCGGCGGGCCCCCCTAGCACAGATACGCAGTATATT.

For this clonotype: Given a much more abundant clone one base away, this may be a read error. The chain joins TRBV7-2 to TRBJ1-1; a weak D match, TRBD1 (5 bases). Trimming stripped 5 bases from V and 8 bases from J, with 9 bases between. Germline lookup yields CDR1 SGHTA and CDR2 FQGNSA. CDR3 size: 11 residues. DNA of the CDR3: TGTGCCAGCAGCCCCTGGACAGAAGCTTTCTTT. Encoded protein: CASSPWTEAFF.

As to this clonotype: Given a much more abundant clone one base away, this may be a read error. The chain employs TRBV7-6 and TRBJ1-1; the D gene is possibly TRBD1 (5 bases). V was cut by 6 bases and J by 6 bases, with 14 bases left in between. The CDR3 runs to 13 residues. The germline gives CDR1 SGHVS, CDR2 FNYEAQ. DNA for the CDR3: TGTGCCAGCAGGACTCAGGGAGGCTCTGAAGCTTTCTTT. Translated: CASRTQGGSEAFF.